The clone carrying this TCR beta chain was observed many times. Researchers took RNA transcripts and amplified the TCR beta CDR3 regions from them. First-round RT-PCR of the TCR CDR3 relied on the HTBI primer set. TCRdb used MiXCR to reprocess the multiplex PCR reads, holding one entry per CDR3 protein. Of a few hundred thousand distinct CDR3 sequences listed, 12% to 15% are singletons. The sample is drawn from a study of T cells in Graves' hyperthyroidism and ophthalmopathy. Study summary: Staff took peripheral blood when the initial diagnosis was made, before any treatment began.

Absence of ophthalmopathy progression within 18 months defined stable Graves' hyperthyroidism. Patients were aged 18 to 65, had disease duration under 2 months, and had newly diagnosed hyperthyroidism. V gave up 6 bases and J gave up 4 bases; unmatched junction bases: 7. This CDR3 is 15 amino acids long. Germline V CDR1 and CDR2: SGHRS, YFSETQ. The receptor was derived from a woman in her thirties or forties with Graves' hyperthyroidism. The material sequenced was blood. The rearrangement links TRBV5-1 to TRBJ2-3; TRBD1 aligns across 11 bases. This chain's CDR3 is CASTGRGQGADTQYF. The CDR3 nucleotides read TGCGCCAGCACCGGAAGGGGACAGGGGGCAGATACGCAGTATTTT.